This TCR beta chain was profiled in a study of STAT3 mutations in large granular lymphocyte leukemia. On this clone itself: The antigen remains unidentified.

This CDR3 comprises 15 residues. V was shortened by 1 base and J by 7 bases, with 13 bases between the two germline ends. Looked up from germline, CDR1 is SGHTA and CDR2 is FQGNSA. Study-wide results and caveats: At least one immunodominant TCR beta clonotype appeared in every T-cell large granular lymphocyte leukemia patient.

TCRdb's table, derived via immunoSEQ multiplex PCR, lists solely in-frame clones and lacks some. The data contain around 29,000 clones, around 88% of them seen just once; the ten biggest clones take up roughly 13%. The source is a man in his fifties or sixties with T-cell large granular lymphocyte leukemia. Some clones in this sample may be carry-over from other donors' samples. The sequenced sample was peripheral blood mononuclear cells. This chain joins TRBV7-2 and TRBJ2-2; D is ambiguous. CDR3 DNA: TGTGCCAGCAGCTTAGGGCAGCTTCAGAACGGGGAGCTGTTTTTT. Residues: CASSLGQLQNGELFF.